Sequencing of this TCR beta chain was carried out in a study of shared clonotypes between healthy human individuals. The protocol was immunoSEQ multiplex PCR, while the TCRdb copy is restricted to in-frame clones and leaves out a portion. The sample has hundreds of thousands of clones, about 74% seen once. The receptor comes from a woman in her 30s in good health. The source material was memory CD4+ T cells sorted from blood. Subset meaning: CD45RA-negative fraction.

This chain's CDR3 is CASSPRGLGTGELFF. For the CDR3, the DNA is TGTGCCAGCTCACCACGAGGGCTGGGCACCGGGGAGCTGTTTTTT. The V gene is TRBV18, the J gene TRBJ2-2; possible D gene TRBD2, 5 bases. CDR1 is KGHSH and CDR2 is LQKENI in the germline V gene. The CDR3 consists of 15 residues. Trimming pared 1 base from V and 4 bases from J, leaving 10 bases between.